This T cell receptor (beta chain) was documented in a study of graft-versus-host responses after intestinal transplantation. Study-wide background: Each patient got anti-thymocyte globulin induction, then tacrolimus and steroids for around three years. Study-level results: Analysis identified GvH clones in recipient marrow, with some appearing first in ileum or blood.

Looked up from germline, CDR1 is WSHSY and CDR2 is SAAADI. Deletions cut 3 bases from V and 2 bases from J, with 14 bases between. The CDR3 covers 15 residues. Only in-frame clones appear in the TCRdb table, and some are missing; sequencing was by immunoSEQ multiplex PCR. The sample holds some 70,000 clones, roughly 84% seen once. On this clone itself: Its antigen is not identified.

The receptor's source is a human donor who was the organ donor for an intestinal transplant. The sequenced sample was unstimulated CD8+ T cells sorted from spleen or lymph node cells, obtained before transplant. The chain recombines TRBV10-2 with TRBJ2-7, with D unresolved. CDR3 protein: CASSDLHESPYEQYF. CDR3 sequence (DNA): TGCGCCAGCAGTGATTTACACGAGTCCCCCTACGAGCAGTACTTC.